These 22 T cell receptor beta chains came from one sample sequenced in a study of cytomegalovirus exposure and HLA in healthy donors. 13 Jbeta primers and 60 Vbeta primers were used for the PCR. Here immunoSEQ multiplex PCR was the method, and the copy in TCRdb shows in-frame clones only, minus some. The data hold hundreds of thousands of clones, with approximately 70% observed a single time. Sequencing was done on a sample of PBMCs. These receptors were collected from a man in his forties or fifties in good health and CMV-seropositive.

J is TRBJ1-4 and V is TRBV27, with D perhaps TRBD1 (5 bases). This CDR3 comprises 13 residues. V lost 6 bases, J lost 4 bases, and 9 bases lay in between. Germline V gives CDR1 MNHEY, CDR2 SMNVEV (reference sequence). CDR3 in amino acids: CASSQTVNEKLFF. The CDR3 DNA sequence: TGTGCCAGCAGCCAGACAGTTAATGAAAAACTGTTTTTT. The variable domain in full, with the rest retrieved from reference TRBV27 and TRBJ1-4, is EAQVTQNPRYLITVTGKKLTVTCSQNMNHEYMSWYRQDPGLGLRQIYYSMNVEVTDKGDVPEGYKVSRKEKRNFPLILESPSPNQTSLYFCASSQTVNEKLFFGSGTQLSVL.

The chain uses TRBV6-1 and TRBJ1-2; D possibly corresponds to TRBD1 (5 bases). From germline, CDR1 is MNHNS and CDR2 SASEGT. Trimming stripped 7 bases from V and 5 bases from J, with 17 bases between. The CDR3 contains 14 residues. CDR3 nucleotide sequence: TGTGCCAGCAAAAATTCGGGGGAGGGATATGGCTACACCTTC. This sequence encodes CASKNSGEGYGYTF.

This chain connects TRBV21-1 to TRBJ1-5; the D segment call TRBD1 is taken from the table without a DNA check. TRBV21-1 is flagged as a pseudogene. The CDR3 loop spans 16 amino acids. The CDR3 DNA reads as TGTGCCAGCAGCAAAGTAGACAGGGACAGCAATCAGCCCCAGCATTTT. Amino acids: CASSKVDRDSNQPQHF.

This sequence joins TRBV10-3 and TRBJ2-5, with TRBD2 identical over 7 bases. The CDR3 runs to 15 residues. Germline V CDR1 and CDR2: ENHRY, SYGVKD. V lost 3 bases to trimming and J lost 5 bases; unmatched junction nucleotides: 9. The CDR3: CAISDPEGSGETQYF. In DNA, the CDR3 is TGTGCCATCAGTGACCCCGAGGGTAGCGGGGAGACCCAGTACTTC.

This clone was found a few times. The chain couples TRBV6-5 to TRBJ1-2; the D gene is possibly TRBD1 (6 bases). The V gene's germline CDR1 is MNHEY and CDR2 SVGAGI. Trimming took off 0 bases at V and 3 bases at J, with 8 bases between the two ends. The CDR3 is made up of 14 amino acids. The CDR3 is CASSYSNRDYGYTF. The CDR3 DNA sequence: TGTGCCAGCAGTTACTCGAACAGGGACTATGGCTACACCTTC.

In nucleotides, the CDR3 is TGTGCCAGCAGTTCCCTGGGGGGGAGAGGGACTGAAGCTTTCTTT. Residues: CASSSLGGRGTEAFF. The chain joins TRBV27 to TRBJ1-1; D possibly corresponds to TRBD1 (5 bases). Trimming left V 4 bases short and J 5 bases short, with 17 bases between. This CDR3 is 15 amino acids long. Per the germline V gene, CDR1 is MNHEY and CDR2 is SMNVEV (reference sequence).

The sample holds a few counts of this clone. J is TRBJ2-7 and V is TRBV2; tentatively, D is TRBD2 (6 bases). The germline CDR1 and CDR2 sequences are SNHLY and FYNNEI. The CDR3 covers 12 residues. The V end was cut by 8 bases, the J end by 3 bases, with 11 bases between. The CDR3 coding sequence is TGTGCCAGCGGGGCGGGGCTCTACGAGCAGTACTTC. This codes for CASGAGLYEQYF.

The V call is TRBV5-4, the J call TRBJ2-7; D gene uncertain. From germline, CDR1 is SGHNT and CDR2 YYREEE (reference sequence). This CDR3 spans 13 amino acids. V was trimmed by 2 bases and J by 2 bases, leaving 8 bases between them. The CDR3 DNA reads as TGTGCCAGCAGCTTTAGCAGTGCCTACGAGCAGTACTTC. Its protein product is CASSFSSAYEQYF.

There are a few counts of this clone. This chain uses TRBV7-9 with TRBJ1-1; perhaps TRBD1 as D (6 bases). The CDR3 length is 15 residues. The V end was cut by 5 bases, the J end by 1 base, with 14 bases between. CDR1 and CDR2 (germline): SEHNR, FQNEAQ (reference sequence). CDR3 loop: CASSPRGGQNTEAFF. As DNA, the CDR3 is TGTGCCAGCAGCCCAAGGGGGGGTCAGAACACTGAAGCTTTCTTT.

V is TRBV12-5 and J is TRBJ1-1; D is perhaps TRBD1 (6 bases). Trimming shortened V by 7 bases and J by 5 bases, and 14 bases separated the two germline ends. The CDR3 has 13 residues. Germline-derived CDR1 and CDR2 are LGHNT and FRNRAP. The CDR3 is CASADERGTEAFF. For the CDR3, the DNA is TGTGCTAGTGCCGACGAGAGGGGGACTGAAGCTTTCTTT.

The chain is built from TRBV7-9 and TRBJ1-2; D remains ambiguous. Germline lookup yields CDR1 SEHNR and CDR2 FQNEAQ (reference sequence). Trimming stripped 7 bases from V and 6 bases from J, with 15 bases between. CDR3 length: 13 residues. The CDR3 coding sequence is TGTGCCAGCAACGCACATGAACGTCATGGCTACACCTTC. Protein product: CASNAHERHGYTF.

About this clone itself: Different DNA sequences within this sample yield the same CDR3. The rearrangement joins TRBV4-2 to TRBJ2-7; TRBD1 aligns across 11 bases. Germline V gives CDR1 LGHNA, CDR2 YNFKEQ. The CDR3 extends over 15 amino acids. V shed 4 bases and J 3 bases; nucleotides not matched to a gene: 5. DNA of the CDR3: TGTGCCAGCAGCCCATCGGGACAGGGGGTCTACGAGCAGTACTTC. This codes for CASSPSGQGVYEQYF.

This clone was seen a handful of times. The chain couples TRBV12-5 to TRBJ1-1; no definite D call. This CDR3 comprises 13 residues. Trimming removed 7 bases from V and 4 bases from J, with 13 bases in between. CDR1 LGHNT and CDR2 FRNRAP come from the germline V gene. The CDR3 spells CASAQWGGTEAFF. The CDR3 coding sequence is TGTGCTAGTGCCCAGTGGGGAGGCACTGAAGCTTTCTTT.

The chain is built from TRBV7-6 and TRBJ2-7; TRBD2 agrees at 8 bases. The CDR3 runs to 16 residues. V was pared by 1 base and J by 1 base, with 6 bases of the junction left unmatched. In germline, CDR1 is SGHVS, CDR2 FNYEAQ. CDR3 DNA sequence: TGTGCCAGCAGCTTAGGTAGCGGGGACCTTTCCTACGAGCAGTACTTC. Translating gives CASSLGSGDLSYEQYF. Combining the CDR3 with reference TRBV7-6 and TRBJ2-7 gives the whole variable domain GAGVSQSPRYKVTKRGQDVALRCDPISGHVSLYWYRQALGQGPEFLTYFNYEAQQDKSGLPNDRFSAERPEGSISTLTIQRTEQRDSAMYRCASSLGSGDLSYEQYFGPGTRLTVT.

The chain employs TRBV5-5 and TRBJ1-6, with 9 nucleotides matching TRBD1. CDR3 size: 14 residues. From germline, CDR1 is SGHKS and CDR2 YYEKEE (reference sequence). The J segment lost 10 bases and the V segment lost 3 bases, leaving 5 bases of the junction unmatched. CDR3 DNA sequence: TGTGCCAGCAGCTCTCCGGGACAGGGATCACCCCTCCACTTT. The encoded protein is CASSSPGQGSPLHF.

The rearrangement joins TRBV27 to TRBJ2-5, with 12 bases fitting TRBD2. The ends lost 4 bases at V and 5 bases at J; junction bases unmatched: 2. CDR1 and CDR2 (germline): MNHEY, SMNVEV (reference sequence). This CDR3 region has 14 residues. The CDR3 region has the DNA TGTGCCAGCAGTTCTACTAGCGGGGGGGAGACCCAGTACTTC. This gives the protein CASSSTSGGETQYF.

The chain combines TRBV6-5 with TRBJ1-6, with D perhaps TRBD1 (6 bases). Per germline, CDR1 MNHEY and CDR2 SVGAGI. This CDR3 is built from 14 residues. The V gene lost 7 bases and the J gene lost 9 bases, with 16 bases spanning the gap. The CDR3: CASNPQGTSSPLHF. The CDR3 nucleotides are TGTGCCAGCAACCCACAGGGCACAAGTTCACCCCTCCACTTT.

This sequence joins TRBV7-9 and TRBJ2-2; 8 bases agree with TRBD1. This CDR3 region has 19 residues. V lost 5 bases, J lost 0 bases, and 14 bases stayed unmatched. Germline CDR1 reads SEHNR; CDR2 reads FQNEAQ (reference sequence). The chain's CDR3 is CASSLGGPTGVANTGELFF. The CDR3 DNA is TGTGCCAGCAGCCTAGGGGGACCGACAGGGGTCGCGAACACCGGGGAGCTGTTTTTT.

The genes are TRBV5-5 and TRBJ1-4, with 10 nucleotides matching TRBD1. The length of the CDR3 is 15 residues. The junction had 12 bases not matched to a gene; V was cut back by 2 bases and J by 14 bases. Germline values: CDR1 SGHKS, CDR2 YYEKEE (reference sequence). In nucleotides, the CDR3 is TGTGCCAGCAGCTTTACTGGGACAGGGGCCGAGGTGCTGTTTTTT. Protein: CASSFTGTGAEVLFF.

The CDR3 DNA follows: TGTGCCAGCAGCTCTCGACAGGGGGCGGAGGGCTACACCTTC. This translates into CASSSRQGAEGYTF. The rearrangement joins TRBV7-2 to TRBJ1-2; 10 bases agree with TRBD1. V shed 4 bases, J shed 8 bases, and the junction held 7 bases outside the gene matches. This CDR3 has 14 residues. Germline V gene sequence: CDR1 SGHTA, CDR2 FQGNSA. The variable domain in full, completed from reference TRBV7-2 and TRBJ1-2, reads GAGVSQSPSNKVTEKGKDVELRCDPISGHTALYWYRQSLGQGLEFLIYFQGNSAPDKSGLPSDRFSAERTGGSVSTLTIQRTQQEDSAVYLCASSSRQGAEGYTFGSGTRLTVV.

This clone was seen a few times. The chain is built from TRBV4-1 and TRBJ1-5; 8 bases match TRBD1. The ends lost 2 bases at V and 4 bases at J; junction bases unmatched: 4. CDR3 length: 15 residues. Germline V CDR1 and CDR2: MGHRA, YSYEKL. The CDR3 DNA sequence: TGCGCCAGCAGCCAACTGACAGGGGAAAATCAGCCCCAGCATTTT. The encoded protein is CASSQLTGENQPQHF.

The J gene is TRBJ2-4, the V gene TRBV5-1, with TRBD1 matching 9 bases. Germline values: CDR1 SGHRS, CDR2 YFSETQ. The CDR3 is 13 residues long. V trimming: 7 bases; J trimming: 6 bases; junction bases outside the gene matches: 5. CDR3 in DNA: TGCGCCAGCTCCCGGACAGGGGTAAACATTCAGTACTTC. Its protein is CASSRTGVNIQYF.